These 5 T cell receptor beta chains were all obtained from the same sample, sequenced in a study of Graves' ophthalmopathy and Graves' hyperthyroidism. The authors amplified TCR beta CDR3 regions from RNA transcripts. The first-round RT-PCR employed HTBI primers together with the Qiagen OneStep RT-PCR kit. A multiplex PCR was then performed as the second round. TCRdb analysed the multiplex PCR reads with MiXCR anew, one entry per CDR3 protein. The sample lists 1 million to 1.3 million distinct CDR3 sequences, 35% to 45% occurring once. The sequenced sample was peripheral blood or thyroid tissue (not recorded which). Receptors were obtained from an adult man with Graves' hyperthyroidism.

This clonotype was counted ten times or more. The chain carries TRBV29-1 and TRBJ2-7; 9 bases are shared with TRBD1. CDR1 is SQVTM and CDR2 is ANQGSEA in the germline V gene. The CDR3 covers 13 residues. V shed 4 bases and J 2 bases; nucleotides not matched to a gene: 3. The CDR3 bases are TGCAGCGTTGCTAGGGACAGGGCCTACGAGCAGTACTTC. Its translation is CSVARDRAYEQYF.

This clonotype showed up many times. The chain couples TRBV12-3 or TRBV12-4 to TRBJ2-7, with D perhaps being TRBD1 or TRBD2 (6 bases each). This CDR3 is 13 amino acids long. Deletions cut 5 bases from V and 4 bases from J, with 12 bases between. CDR3: CASSPRGRYEQYF. As DNA, the CDR3 is TGTGCCAGCAGTCCGAGGGGGAGGTACGAGCAGTACTTC.

For this clonotype: A read error may explain this, as a much larger clone is one base away. The CDR3 protein is CANSLDGQSRSGNTIYF. The CDR3 DNA sequence: TGCGCCAACAGCTTGGACGGACAGTCGCGCTCTGGAAACACCATATATTTT. The rearrangement uses TRBV11-2 and TRBJ1-3, with D possibly matching TRBD1 (6 bases). The CDR3 spans 17 residues. Per the germline V gene, CDR1 is SGHAT and CDR2 is FQNNGV.

J is TRBJ2-7 and V is TRBV10-3; the match to TRBD2 covers 8 bases. This CDR3 is built from 12 residues. The germline V gene encodes CDR1 ENHRY and CDR2 SYGVKD. The V segment lost 6 bases and the J segment 4 bases; nucleotides outside the gene matches: 2. CDR3 sequence: CAIRVAGYEQYF. CDR3 bases: TGTGCCATCAGGGTAGCGGGGTACGAGCAGTACTTC.

Ten or more counts support this clonotype. The J gene is TRBJ1-2, the V gene TRBV29-1; the D gene is possibly TRBD1 (5 bases). The CDR3 covers 11 residues. Germline V gene lookup returns CDR1 SQVTM and CDR2 ANQGSEA. In nucleotides, the CDR3 is TGCACCGCGGGGGGTTTTGAGGGCTACACCTTC. It translates to CTAGGFEGYTF.